This T cell receptor (beta chain) was identified during a study of blood T cells in healthy people across ages. Study results and limitations: TCR beta diversity correlated strongly with naive T cell percentage. The long-lived group displayed more naive CD4+ cells, plus higher diversity, than the aged donors did.

A sample-barcoded 5' primer and a J-beta primer mix were used in a second PCR of roughly 6 to 11 cycles. MiXCR was run by TCRdb on the 5' RACE reads, yielding one entry per CDR3 protein. The sample has around 800,000 distinct CDR3 sequences, around half seen once. A remark on this clonotype: Its specificity is unknown.

The CDR3 has 15 residues. Trimming at V came to 2 bases and at J to 3 bases, leaving 7 bases not matched to a gene. CDR1 and CDR2 from the germline V gene are KGHSH and LQKENI. The sequenced sample was blood. The chain uses TRBV18 and TRBJ2-7; 7 bases line up with TRBD1. The clonotype comes from a man older than 75 in good health. As DNA, the CDR3 is TGTGCCAGCTCACCAAGCCCGGGACAGAACTACGAGCAGTACTTC. Amino acid sequence: CASSPSPGQNYEQYF.